This TCR beta chain was sequenced in a study of blood T cell repertoires in COVID-19. Turning to the study itself: Both acute and convalescent COVID-19 samples were obtained from the United States, Italy and Spain. The cDNA or gDNA used as material had been derived from T cells, B-cell-depleted T cells, or PBMCs.

J was trimmed by 6 bases and V by 7 bases; bases with no gene match: 16. Per germline, CDR1 GTSNPN and CDR2 SVGIG (reference sequence). The CDR3 has 15 amino acids. As handled by the study authors: Reference gene primer amplification yielded estimated nucleated cell counts. TCRdb keeps only in-frame clones here, not all; method: immunoSEQ multiplex PCR. The DNA gave D and trimming, while V, J and clone size come from that table. The table has 190,000 or so clones, around 80% seen once; the top ten hold less than 15%. The sample taken for sequencing was peripheral blood. The source is a man in his forties or fifties who had recovered from COVID-19. The chain links TRBV30 to TRBJ2-3; 7 bases line up with TRBD2. The CDR3 coding sequence is TGTGCCTCAACCTCCGGGACTACGCTTCGGGATACGCAGTATTTT. Translated: CASTSGTTLRDTQYF.